This is a list of T cell receptor beta chains from one sample in a study of cytomegalovirus exposure and HLA in healthy donors. Method: immunoSEQ multiplex PCR; TCRdb's copy keeps in-frame clones and lacks some. The sample lists tens of thousands of clones, more than 55% seen once, with roughly 21% in the top ten. Sequencing input: PBMCs. These receptor sequences come from a woman aged 45-59 years in good health and CMV-seropositive. Both conserved end residues are part of each CDR3. D genes are given only for firm matches. The size field is filled for only some rows; it gives once, few, many or a size class.

V gene,D gene,J gene,clone size,CDR3 protein,CDR3 DNA
TRBV18,TRBD1,TRBJ2-7,NA,CASSPNRGQGEYEQYF,TGTGCCAGCTCACCAAATCGGGGACAGGGTGAATACGAGCAGTACTTC
TRBV2,NA,TRBJ1-5,NA,CASSDRSNQPQHF,TGTGCCAGCAGTGATCGTAGCAATCAGCCCCAGCATTTT
TRBV19,NA,TRBJ1-3,once,CASSSLSGNTIYF,TGTGCCAGTAGTTCTTTATCTGGAAACACCATATATTTT
TRBV2,NA,TRBJ2-3,NA,CASEAFGHINTDTQYF,TGTGCCAGCGAGGCTTTCGGCCATATTAACACAGATACGCAGTATTTT
TRBV4-3,TRBD1,TRBJ1-1,NA,CASSPGTGMNTEAFF,TGCGCCAGCAGCCCGGGGACAGGGATGAACACTGAGGCTTTCTTT
TRBV11-2,NA,TRBJ1-2,NA,CASSLPGVVGYTF,TGTGCCAGCAGCTTACCAGGGGTGGTTGGCTACACCTTC
TRBV7-2,TRBD1,TRBJ1-3,few,CASSPGQGNTIYF,TGTGCCAGCAGCCCGGGACAGGGGAACACCATATATTTT
TRBV7-6,TRBD1,TRBJ2-7,NA,CASSLESGGPYEQYF,TGTGCCAGCAGCTTAGAGTCAGGGGGCCCCTACGAGCAGTACTTC
TRBV29-1,TRBD2,TRBJ2-5,once,CSVISGGGGETQYF,TGCAGCGTGATTAGCGGGGGCGGTGGGGAGACCCAGTACTTC
TRBV7-2,TRBD1,TRBJ2-1,few,CASRSSTGGGEQFF,TGTGCCAGCAGATCCAGTACAGGGGGCGGTGAGCAGTTCTTC
TRBV9,NA,TRBJ1-3,few,CASSAAGTENTIYF,TGTGCCAGCAGCGCGGCGGGGACCGAAAACACCATATATTTT
TRBV2,TRBD1,TRBJ2-7,NA,CASSVGQRSYEQYF,TGTGCCAGCAGTGTGGGACAGCGCTCCTACGAGCAGTACTTC
TRBV5-4,TRBD1,TRBJ2-5,NA,CASSRGTGGETQYF,TGTGCCAGCAGCCGCGGGACAGGGGGAGAGACCCAGTACTTC
TRBV27,NA,TRBJ1-5,NA,CASSLKSYSNQPQHF,TGTGCCAGCAGTTTAAAATCTTATAGCAATCAGCCCCAGCATTTT
TRBV5-1,TRBD1,TRBJ1-1,NA,CASSVTGVDTEAFF,TGCGCCAGCAGCGTCACAGGGGTTGACACTGAAGCTTTCTTT
TRBV9,TRBD1,TRBJ1-1,NA,CASSVDGAVWDRVKNTEAFF,TGTGCCAGCAGCGTAGACGGGGCTGTGTGGGACAGGGTCAAGAACACTGAAGCTTTCTTT
TRBV2,NA,TRBJ2-5,NA,CASRQGETQYF,TGTGCCAGCAGGCAGGGAGAGACCCAGTACTTC
TRBV11-1,TRBD1,TRBJ2-7,NA,CASSSGDRRGSYEQYF,TGTGCCAGCAGCTCCGGGGACAGGAGGGGGTCCTACGAGCAGTACTTC
TRBV7-8,NA,TRBJ1-1,once,CASSFWQAEAFF,TGTGCCAGCAGCTTCTGGCAGGCTGAAGCTTTCTTT
TRBV4-3,TRBD2,TRBJ2-7,once,CASSQQASGGYEQYF,TGCGCCAGCAGCCAACAGGCTAGCGGGGGGTACGAGCAGTACTTC
TRBV9,NA,TRBJ2-2,NA,CASSVWDSKAGELFF,TGTGCCAGCAGCGTTTGGGACTCTAAGGCCGGGGAGCTGTTTTTT
TRBV13,TRBD2,TRBJ2-1,NA,CASSFISGGAGNEQFF,TGTGCCAGCAGCTTCATTAGCGGGGGGGCTGGAAATGAGCAGTTCTTC
TRBV5-1,NA,TRBJ1-1,NA,CASSFATGLSNTEAFF,TGCGCCAGCAGCTTCGCGACAGGTCTGTCGAACACTGAAGCTTTCTTT
TRBV7-9,NA,TRBJ1-1,NA,CASSWTERTEAFF,TGTGCCAGCAGCTGGACAGAACGAACTGAAGCTTTCTTT
TRBV6-4,TRBD2,TRBJ2-1,few,CASSESGGIYNEQFF,TGTGCCAGCAGTGAGAGCGGGGGAATCTACAATGAGCAGTTCTTC
TRBV19,NA,TRBJ2-5,NA,CASSPTGQTQYF,TGTGCCAGTAGTCCCACAGGGCAGACCCAGTACTTC
TRBV5-5,NA,TRBJ2-3,few,CASSFQGGHTDTQYF,TGTGCCAGCAGCTTCCAAGGAGGGCACACAGATACGCAGTATTTT
TRBV2,NA,TRBJ2-5,NA,CASRTPLSGDQETQYF,TGTGCCAGCAGAACCCCCTTGTCGGGGGACCAAGAGACCCAGTACTTC
TRBV28,NA,TRBJ1-2,NA,CASSPPRGYANYGYTF,TGTGCCAGCAGTCCCCCCCGCGGGTACGCTAACTATGGCTACACCTTC
TRBV5-1,TRBD1,TRBJ2-2,NA,CASSLDRSTNTGELFF,TGCGCCAGCAGTCTGGACAGGTCAACCAACACCGGGGAGCTGTTTTTT